This T cell receptor beta chain comes out of a study of brain T cells in children with intractable seizures (dated by TCRdb to about 2021). About the investigation overall: A NanoString immunology panel was first used to screen resected brain tissue from some 51 pediatric epilepsy surgery cases for immune gene transcripts. Among the approximately twelve selected surgery cases, pre-surgery blood was additionally sequenced for eight, leaving four cases with brain tissue only.

Broad study findings and their caveats: Because pre- and post-surgery blood were sequenced to different depths, clones absent from the pre-surgery sample may reflect undersampling. Viral specificity was inferred only from CDR3 sequence similarity, and patients' HCMV serostatus was unknown.

CDR1 MNHEY and CDR2 SMNVEV are derived from the germline V gene (reference sequence). The germline ends are 8 bases apart after V is trimmed by 3 bases and J by 3 bases. Spanning cysteine to phenylalanine, the CDR3 consists of 13 amino acids. The entry retains the CDR3 DNA only, 39 bases that are in frame from base 1. The time point label of this sample denotes: resected brain tissue, or blood drawn just prior to surgery. Surgery cases with the highest brain T cell transcript signatures were selected for TCR beta chain sequencing of brain tissue and, where available, blood. Before surgery, the patients had been given at least one anti-epileptic drug. The TCR-sequenced patients were children whose drug-resistant epilepsy was caused by tuberous sclerosis complex, focal cortical dysplasia, Rasmussen encephalitis or hemimegalencephaly. Blood samples were collected immediately before the epilepsy surgery. The Monarch genomic DNA purification kit was used to extract bulk genomic DNA from unsorted brain tissue and whole blood.

The immunoSEQ assay was applied to genomic DNA to generate the TCR beta chain sequences. Turning to the authors' computational methods: CDR3 sequences not starting with the conserved framework cysteine at position 104 were manually removed. To get clonality, the normalized Shannon's Diversity Index was subtracted from one, giving values from 0 (maximal diversity) to 1 (oligoclonal). Chi-squared comparison-of-proportions tests were used to check whether the frequency of the same CDR3 differed between samples, for example brain versus blood. Public clonotypes were identified by searching immuneACCESS, and similarity to known antiviral clonotypes was assessed with the VDJdb browser. Drawn from immuneACCESS, this table holds only the in-frame rearrangements with V and J called that TCRdb kept. Clones are partly lost; checked studies trace under half to an unresolved V gene and leave the rest unexplained. The DNA gave D and trimming, while V, J and clone size come from that table. For this sample there are some 80,000 clones; under 95% appear just once. The ten largest clones add up to roughly a quarter of the sample.

To note about this clone: The antigen this receptor binds is unknown. The input lacks base qualities; no much larger clone sits a single base away. Other nucleotide sequences in the sample specify the same CDR3.

The rearrangement joined TRBV27 to TRBJ1-1, with no D gene named confidently. Sequencing was performed on peripheral blood, taken at surgery. This clonotype was sampled from a girl aged 2-10 years with Rasmussen encephalitis and intractable seizures. This receptor has the CDR3 CASSLSRDTEAFF. The sequence in DNA is TGTGCCAGCAGTTTGTCCAGAGACACTGAAGCTTTCTTT.